Below, 25 T cell receptor beta chains from the same sample are listed, as sequenced in a study of blood T cells in healthy people across ages. It was with a sample-barcoded 5' primer and a J-beta primer mix that a second PCR of roughly 7 to 11 cycles was run. TCRdb passed the 5' RACE reads through MiXCR, listing each CDR3 protein once. Counted here are hundreds of thousands of distinct CDR3 sequences, roughly 60% occurring once; the ten biggest clones make up over 20%. Sequencing input: blood. The receptors were sampled from a young man in good health.

V is TRBV7-2 and J is TRBJ2-1; D gene ambiguous. Trimming cost V 2 bases and J 4 bases, with 6 bases left between them. Germline V lookup: CDR1 SGHTA, CDR2 FQGNSA. This CDR3 spans 13 amino acids. The CDR3 protein is CASSLRNYNEQFF. CDR3 DNA: TGTGCCAGCAGCTTAAGGAATTACAATGAGCAGTTCTTC.

The V and J genes are TRBV12-3 or TRBV12-4 and TRBJ2-3, with 7 positions matching TRBD2. The CDR3 is 19 residues long. V shed 5 bases, J shed 2 bases, and the junction held 19 bases outside the gene matches. CDR3 DNA sequence: TGTGCCAGCAGTCCTCCCCCCTCAGGGCGGGGGACCTACACAGATACGCAGTATTTT. Amino acids: CASSPPPSGRGTYTDTQYF.

The chain carries TRBV7-2 and TRBJ1-2; TRBD1 aligns across 7 bases. There are 17 residues in the CDR3. Trimming took 5 bases from V and 4 from J; bases not matched to a gene: 16. Germline lookup yields CDR1 SGHTA and CDR2 FQGNSA. The CDR3 nucleotides read TGTGCCAGCAGCCCCTCCCCGTGGGGGGAGGGGGCCTATGGCTACACCTTC. Translating gives CASSPSPWGEGAYGYTF. The variable domain in full, with the rest retrieved from reference TRBV7-2 and TRBJ1-2, is GAGVSQSPSNKVTEKGKDVELRCDPISGHTALYWYRQSLGQGLEFLIYFQGNSAPDKSGLPSDRFSAERTGGSVSTLTIQRTQQEDSAVYLCASSPSPWGEGAYGYTFGSGTRLTVV.

The gene calls are TRBV15 and TRBJ1-1; D perhaps matches TRBD1 (5 bases). The CDR3 runs 14 residues. Germline lookup yields CDR1 LNHNV and CDR2 YYDKDF (reference sequence). V dropped 3 bases and J dropped 2 bases, with 10 bases sitting between them. This CDR3 reads CATSRERTNTEAFF. CDR3 DNA sequence: TGTGCCACCAGCAGGGAACGGACAAACACTGAAGCTTTCTTT.

The rearrangement uses TRBV15 and TRBJ1-2; 7 nucleotides line up with TRBD1. Germline CDR1 is LNHNV and CDR2 is YYDKDF (reference sequence). Losses at the gene ends were 5 bases for V and 6 bases for J; bases not matched to a gene: 9. The CDR3 consists of 14 residues. CDR3 region: CATSGTGAGDGYTF. CDR3 nucleotides: TGTGCCACCAGCGGCACAGGGGCCGGGGATGGCTACACCTTC. The whole variable domain, remainder taken from reference TRBV15 and TRBJ1-2, is DAMVIQNPRYQVTQFGKPVTLSCSQTLNHNVMYWYQQKSSQAPKLLFHYYDKDFNNEADTPDNFQSRRPNTSFCFLDIRSPGLGDTAMYLCATSGTGAGDGYTFGSGTRLTVV.

V usage is TRBV2 and J usage is TRBJ2-7; 9 bases align to TRBD1. Germline V lookup: CDR1 SNHLY, CDR2 FYNNEI. The CDR3 consists of 16 residues. V dropped 3 bases and J dropped 0; count of bases not matched to a gene: 6. The CDR3 DNA is TGTGCCAGCAGTGATTGGGGACAGGGTTCCTCCTACGAGCAGTACTTC. It codes for CASSDWGQGSSYEQYF.

This clonotype was detected a few times. The rearrangement uses TRBV3-1 and TRBJ1-2; TRBD1 might be the D (6 bases). The V and J ends lost 3 bases and 1 base respectively, with 9 bases between them. Germline V gene data show CDR1 as LGHDT and CDR2 as YNNKEL (reference sequence). The CDR3 consists of 14 residues. The CDR3 region is CASSQWTDNYGYTF. The CDR3 region has the DNA TGTGCCAGCAGCCAGTGGACAGATAACTATGGCTACACCTTC. Looking up the rest from reference TRBV3-1 and TRBJ1-2 gives the full variable domain: DTAVSQTPKYLVTQMGNDKSIKCEQNLGHDTMYWYKQDSKKFLKIMFSYNNKELIINETVPNRFSPKSPDKAHLNLHINSLELGDSAVYFCASSQWTDNYGYTFGSGTRLTVV.

This chain links TRBV6-1 with TRBJ1-5, with a weak D call TRBD1 (6 bases). V shed 6 bases and J shed 1 base, with 13 bases lying between them. Germline V gene lookup returns CDR1 MNHNS and CDR2 SASEGT. This CDR3 is built from 15 residues. CDR3 in DNA: TGTGCCAGCAGAGAACAGGGCGGGAGCAATCAGCCCCAGCATTTT. Translated, it gives CASREQGGSNQPQHF.

The chain couples TRBV7-2 to TRBJ2-7, with 8 nucleotides matching TRBD2. Trimming took 0 bases from V and 4 from J; bases not matched to a gene: 8. This CDR3 has 16 amino acids. The germline gives CDR1 SGHTA, CDR2 FQGNSA. CDR3 sequence reads: CASSLASLAGLYEQYF. The CDR3, as DNA: TGTGCCAGCAGCTTAGCGAGCCTAGCGGGTCTATACGAGCAGTACTTC.

The V gene is TRBV20-1, the J gene TRBJ2-5; TRBD2 matches at 11 bases. The V gene's germline CDR1 is DFQATT and CDR2 SNEGSKA (reference sequence). J was trimmed by 1 base and V by 3 bases; bases with no gene match: 4. The CDR3 is 15 residues long. This CDR3 reads CSASPLAGVQETQYF. The CDR3 DNA is TGCAGTGCTAGCCCACTAGCGGGAGTCCAAGAGACCCAGTACTTC.

The rearrangement joins TRBV7-2 to TRBJ1-2, with a tentative D call TRBD1 (5 bases). Germline CDR1 reads SGHTA; CDR2 reads FQGNSA. The CDR3 is made up of 14 amino acids. With 3 bases removed from V and 5 bases from J, the gap between germline ends came to 13 bases. The CDR3 region is CASSFSGTEYGYTF. For the CDR3, the DNA is TGTGCCAGCAGCTTTTCCGGGACGGAATATGGCTACACCTTC. The whole variable domain, remainder taken from reference TRBV7-2 and TRBJ1-2, is GAGVSQSPSNKVTEKGKDVELRCDPISGHTALYWYRQSLGQGLEFLIYFQGNSAPDKSGLPSDRFSAERTGGSVSTLTIQRTQQEDSAVYLCASSFSGTEYGYTFGSGTRLTVV.

The rearrangement uses TRBV4-2 and TRBJ2-1; a possible D gene is TRBD2 (6 bases). The germline gives CDR1 LGHNA, CDR2 YNFKEQ. Trimming shortened V by 4 bases and J by 3 bases, and 13 bases separated the two germline ends. The CDR3 has 15 residues. The CDR3 reads CASSPPRGNYNEQFF. CDR3 DNA: TGTGCCAGCAGCCCACCCCGGGGGAACTACAATGAGCAGTTCTTC.

J is TRBJ2-5 and V is TRBV7-2, with D perhaps assigned TRBD1 or TRBD2 (5 bases each). The V gene's germline CDR1 is SGHTA and CDR2 FQGNSA. Deletions cut 5 bases from V and 6 bases from J, with 13 bases between. This CDR3 comprises 13 residues. CDR3 protein: CASSRQQGQTQYF. In DNA, the CDR3 is TGTGCCAGCAGCCGCCAGCAGGGACAGACCCAGTACTTC.

The rearrangement links TRBV7-9 to TRBJ2-1, with unresolved D. Germline V gives CDR1 SEHNR, CDR2 FQNEAQ (reference sequence). With 2 bases removed from V and 9 bases from J, the gap between germline ends came to 17 bases. The CDR3 contains 15 residues. CDR3 loop: CASSLNTLGLVEQFF. CDR3 nucleotide sequence: TGTGCCAGCAGCTTAAATACGCTCGGCTTAGTTGAGCAGTTCTTC.

The rearrangement joins TRBV20-1 to TRBJ2-7; D remains ambiguous. This CDR3 has 13 amino acids. Germline CDR1 DFQATT, CDR2 SNEGSKA (reference sequence). Trimming removed 4 bases from V and 0 bases from J, with 10 bases in between. This chain's CDR3 is CSANKRSSYEQYF. CDR3 bases: TGCAGTGCTAATAAAAGGAGCTCCTACGAGCAGTACTTC.

This sequence joins TRBV5-1 and TRBJ2-3, with D perhaps being TRBD1 or TRBD2 (5 bases each). V lost 1 base, J lost 2 bases, and 14 bases lay in between. Germline V gene data show CDR1 as SGHRS and CDR2 as YFSETQ. The CDR3 length is 16 residues. CDR3 DNA sequence: TGCGCCAGCAGCTTGAGGGACGGGGCTTTCACAGATACGCAGTATTTT. The encoded protein is CASSLRDGAFTDTQYF.

This clonotype was observed many times. The V call is TRBV7-2, the J call TRBJ2-7; 9 positions agree with TRBD2. The CDR3 runs 16 residues. Germline V CDR1 and CDR2: SGHTA, FQGNSA. After removal of 5 bases from V and 4 bases from J, the junction contained 12 bases not matched to a gene. Written as DNA, the CDR3 is TGTGCCAGCAGCCCCCGAAGGGTAGCGGGAGTTTACGAGCAGTACTTC. It codes for CASSPRRVAGVYEQYF. The full variable domain, its missing parts supplied by reference TRBV7-2 and TRBJ2-7, is GAGVSQSPSNKVTEKGKDVELRCDPISGHTALYWYRQSLGQGLEFLIYFQGNSAPDKSGLPSDRFSAERTGGSVSTLTIQRTQQEDSAVYLCASSPRRVAGVYEQYFGPGTRLTVT.

A few counts support this clonotype. A clone one base away is much larger, so this may be a read error. The chain carries TRBV7-9 and TRBJ2-7; D not certain. Trimming pared 4 bases from V and 4 bases from J, leaving 11 bases between. This CDR3 is built from 13 residues. Germline CDR1 SEHNR, CDR2 FQNEAQ (reference sequence). CDR3 sequence reads: CASSCLSGYEQYF. In nucleotides, the CDR3 is TGTGCCAGCAGCTGCCTTTCCGGGTACGAGCAGTACTTC.

The chain carries TRBV6-6 and TRBJ2-3; tentative D call: TRBD2 (6 bases). CDR1 and CDR2 from the germline V gene are MNHNY and SVGAGI (reference sequence). Trimming removed 0 bases from V and 3 bases from J, with 10 bases in between. The length of the CDR3 is 15 residues. The CDR3 DNA sequence: TGTGCCAGCAGTTACTCGCGGAGCGGGACAGATACGCAGTATTTT. Translation gives CASSYSRSGTDTQYF.

The J gene is TRBJ2-7, the V gene TRBV12-3 or TRBV12-4; TRBD2 matches 9 bases. This CDR3 is built from 12 residues. V shed 3 bases and J 12 bases; nucleotides not matched to a gene: 6. This chain's CDR3 is CASSFERGVRYF. The CDR3 nucleotides read TGTGCCAGCAGTTTTGAGCGGGGGGTTCGGTACTTC.

On this clonotype itself: One junction end disagrees with the germline gene, perhaps due to a read error. The chain has TRBV4-2 and TRBJ2-5; 7 nucleotides line up with TRBD2. CDR3 length: 18 residues. Germline CDR1 and CDR2: LGHNA and YNFKEQ. CDR3 protein: CASSQRARLADTQETRYF. The CDR3 DNA reads TGTGCCAGCAGCCAAAGGGCTCGCCTAGCGGATACCCAAGAGACCCGGTACTTC.

This clonotype was counted once. The rearrangement uses TRBV14 and TRBJ2-7, with D unresolved. The germline V gene has CDR1 SGHDN and CDR2 FVKESK. V was cut by 8 bases and J by 4 bases, with 18 bases left in between. There are 14 residues in the CDR3. CDR3: CASSALAAPYEQYF. DNA of the CDR3: TGTGCCAGCTCCGCCCTGGCAGCCCCATACGAGCAGTACTTC.

V is TRBV6-2 or TRBV6-3 and J is TRBJ2-7; D gene ambiguous. V was pared by 7 bases and J by 7 bases, with 20 bases between. The germline V gene has CDR1 MNHEY and CDR2 SVGEGT. This CDR3 spans 14 amino acids. CDR3 DNA: TGTGCCAGCACTACGCTCCGGGTGTACAATGAGCAGTACTTC. Protein product: CASTTLRVYNEQYF.

The chain recombines TRBV4-2 with TRBJ2-7, with TRBD1 as a possible D gene (6 bases). There are 15 residues in the CDR3. V lost 0 bases to trimming and J lost 4 bases, with 13 bases between them. Germline V gene lookup returns CDR1 LGHNA and CDR2 YNFKEQ. DNA for the CDR3: TGTGCCAGCAGCCAAGAAGGACAGCCCGGATACGAGCAGTACTTC. It translates to CASSQEGQPGYEQYF.

This chain uses TRBV29-1 with TRBJ2-7; 7 bases fit TRBD1. V dropped 4 bases and J dropped 3; count of bases not matched to a gene: 6. CDR1 is SQVTM and CDR2 is ANQGSEA in the germline V gene. This CDR3 spans 13 amino acids. CDR3 sequence (DNA): TGCAGCGTTGGTGCAGGGGGTAACTACGAGCAGTACTTC. Its translation is CSVGAGGNYEQYF.